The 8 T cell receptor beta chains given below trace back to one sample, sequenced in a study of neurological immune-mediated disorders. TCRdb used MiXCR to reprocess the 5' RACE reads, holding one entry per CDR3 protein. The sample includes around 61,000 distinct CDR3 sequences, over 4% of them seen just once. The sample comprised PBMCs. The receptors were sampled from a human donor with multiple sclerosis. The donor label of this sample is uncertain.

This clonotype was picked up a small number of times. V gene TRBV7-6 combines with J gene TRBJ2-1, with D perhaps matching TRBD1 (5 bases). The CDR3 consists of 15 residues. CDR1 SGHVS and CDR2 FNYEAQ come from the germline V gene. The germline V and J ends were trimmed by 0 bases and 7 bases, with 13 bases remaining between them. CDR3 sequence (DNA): TGTGCCAGCAGCTTAGCTAGCAGGGCACCGAATGAGCAGTTCTTC. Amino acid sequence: CASSLASRAPNEQFF. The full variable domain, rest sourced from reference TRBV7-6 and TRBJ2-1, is GAGVSQSPRYKVTKRGQDVALRCDPISGHVSLYWYRQALGQGPEFLTYFNYEAQQDKSGLPNDRFSAERPEGSISTLTIQRTEQRDSAMYRCASSLASRAPNEQFFGPGTRLTVL.

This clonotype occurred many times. CDR3 in DNA: TGTGCCATCAGTGAGAGAAGGGTAGGGCCCTCCAATGAGCAGTTCTTC. Translation gives CAISERRVGPSNEQFF. V gene TRBV10-3 combines with J gene TRBJ2-1; D uncertain. Germline V lookup: CDR1 ENHRY, CDR2 SYGVKD. The CDR3 runs to 16 residues. The V end lost 2 bases, the J end lost 6 bases, and 17 bases lay between the germline ends.

CDR3 region: CASSPGSSYEQYF. CDR3 in DNA: TGCGCCAGCAGCCCGGGTTCTTCCTACGAGCAGTACTTC. The genes are TRBV5-1 and TRBJ2-7, with D uncertain. V was clipped by 4 bases and J by 1 base, with 9 bases between them. From germline, CDR1 is SGHRS and CDR2 YFSETQ. This CDR3 contains 13 residues.

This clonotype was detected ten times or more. The CDR3 loop is CASSPDRGDTDTQYF. The CDR3 region has the DNA TGCGCCAGCAGCCCGGACAGGGGGGACACAGATACGCAGTATTTT. This chain links TRBV5-1 with TRBJ2-3; TRBD1 matches at 10 bases. Germline V gene lookup returns CDR1 SGHRS and CDR2 YFSETQ. With V trimmed by 4 bases and J by 2 bases, 4 bases remained unmatched. CDR3 length: 15 amino acids.

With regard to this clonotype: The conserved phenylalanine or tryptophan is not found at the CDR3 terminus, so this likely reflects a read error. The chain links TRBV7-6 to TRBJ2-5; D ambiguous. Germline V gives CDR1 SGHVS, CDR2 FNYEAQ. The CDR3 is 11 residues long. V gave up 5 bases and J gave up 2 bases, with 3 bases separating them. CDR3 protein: CASSRQETQYL. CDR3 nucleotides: TGTGCCAGCAGCCGACAAGAGACCCAGTACCTC.

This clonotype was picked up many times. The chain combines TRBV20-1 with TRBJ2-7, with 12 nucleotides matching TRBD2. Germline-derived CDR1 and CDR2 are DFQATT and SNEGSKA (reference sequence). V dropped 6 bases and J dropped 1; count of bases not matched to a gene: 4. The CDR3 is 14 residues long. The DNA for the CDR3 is TGCAGTGCCCAACTAGCGGGGGGTTCCTACGAGCAGTACTTC. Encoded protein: CSAQLAGGSYEQYF.

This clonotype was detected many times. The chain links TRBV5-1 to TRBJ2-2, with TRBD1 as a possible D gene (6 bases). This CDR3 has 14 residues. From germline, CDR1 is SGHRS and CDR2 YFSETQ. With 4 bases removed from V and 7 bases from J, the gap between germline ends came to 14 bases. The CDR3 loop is CASSAGVEGGELFF. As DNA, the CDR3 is TGCGCCAGCAGCGCAGGGGTCGAGGGCGGGGAGCTGTTTTTT. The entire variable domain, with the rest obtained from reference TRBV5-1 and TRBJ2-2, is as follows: KAGVTQTPRYLIKTRGQQVTLSCSPISGHRSVSWYQQTPGQGLQFLFEYFSETQRNKGNFPGRFSGRQFSNSRSEMNVSTLELGDSALYLCASSAGVEGGELFFGEGSRLTVL.

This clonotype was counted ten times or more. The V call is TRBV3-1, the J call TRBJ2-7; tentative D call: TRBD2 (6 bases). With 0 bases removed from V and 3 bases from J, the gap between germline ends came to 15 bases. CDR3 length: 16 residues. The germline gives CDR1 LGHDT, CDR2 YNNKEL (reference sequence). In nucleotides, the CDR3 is TGTGCCAGCAGCCAAGAAGTCACTAGCTCCAACTACGAGCAGTACTTC. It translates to CASSQEVTSSNYEQYF.